This T cell receptor (beta chain) is from a study of CD8 T cells in Susac syndrome. Germline V gives CDR1 LGHDT, CDR2 YNNKEL (reference sequence). V lost 7 bases to trimming and J lost 10 bases, with 22 bases between them. This CDR3 region has 15 residues. This clonotype was observed once. Sequencing of TCR beta drew on CD8+ and CD4+ T cells from blood. The multiple sclerosis controls were treatment-naive patients with relapsing-remitting disease that was stable or active. CD8+ and CD4+ T cells were negatively isolated; TEMRA cells were FACS-enriched. RNA amounts of roughly 0.5 to 1 ug underwent reverse transcription with random hexamers. An immunoSEQ multiplex PCR generated amplified TCR beta CDR3 products spanning 54 Vbeta and 13 Jbeta. TCRdb fed the immunoSEQ multiplex PCR reads into MiXCR, producing one record per CDR3 protein. The sample consists of 190,000 or so distinct CDR3 sequences, nearly 95% of them appearing once.

The chain carries TRBV3-1 and TRBJ1-4, with D possibly matching TRBD1 (5 bases). This receptor was obtained from a human donor with multiple sclerosis. The sequencing sample was made of CD4+ T cells from PBMCs. The CDR3 DNA reads TGTGCCAGCATGGGCAGCGGGGGAATTATCGGAAAACTGTTTTTT. Translating gives CASMGSGGIIGKLFF. Drawing the rest from reference TRBV3-1 and TRBJ1-4, the complete variable domain is DTAVSQTPKYLVTQMGNDKSIKCEQNLGHDTMYWYKQDSKKFLKIMFSYNNKELIINETVPNRFSPKSPDKAHLNLHINSLELGDSAVYFCASMGSGGIIGKLFFGSGTQLSVL.